This T cell receptor (beta chain) was sequenced for a study of identical twins. Whole-study findings and limits: Abundant beta clonotypes from cord blood had fewer insertions, unlike memory repertoires, which showed none. Weaker excess twin sharing was seen among beta out-of-frame sequences.

The germline gives CDR1 DFQATT, CDR2 SNEGSKA (reference sequence). The length of the CDR3 is 15 residues. V trimming: 0 bases; J trimming: 0 bases; junction bases outside the gene matches: 5. This clonotype has a handful of counts. No antigen is known for it. TCRdb redid the calling of the 5' RACE reads with MiXCR, one entry per CDR3 protein. The sample holds hundreds of thousands of distinct CDR3 sequences, more than 6.5% seen once. The same data also went into a second study, on yellow fever vaccine responses in identical twins.

The specimen was PBMCs. This receptor was obtained from a woman aged 18 to 35 in good health. The V gene is TRBV20-1, the J gene TRBJ2-7; 7 bases are shared with TRBD1. CDR3 in DNA: TGCAGTGCTAGAGACCGGACAGGCCGCTCCTACGAGCAGTACTTC. This sequence encodes CSARDRTGRSYEQYF.